This T cell receptor (beta chain) was profiled in a study of cytomegalovirus exposure and HLA in healthy donors. Study conclusions and caveats: Most TCR sequences proved rare, with some public TCRs found in many donors. The authors reported that TCR beta sequences could predict HLA-A and HLA-B alleles. These predictions were accurate for most subjects in the first cohort. In a later analysis, V- and J-gene trimming of beta chains associated with a DCLRE1C missense variant, replicated independently.

From germline, CDR1 is SGHRS and CDR2 YFSETQ. The CDR3 extends over 13 amino acids. Deletions cut 1 base from V and 3 bases from J, with 8 bases between. The donors were healthy bone marrow donors. Comments on this clone: The antigen is undetermined.

60 Vbeta and 13 Jbeta primers were used in PCR. TCRdb's table, derived via immunoSEQ multiplex PCR, lists solely in-frame clones and lacks some. The data contain more than 150,000 clones, about 79% of them singletons. The sequence was obtained from a man between 45 and 60 years old in good health and CMV-seropositive. The rearrangement links TRBV5-1 to TRBJ2-7, with unresolved D. Sequencing used PBMCs. In nucleotides, the CDR3 is TGCGCCAGCAGCTTGACAACCCACTACGAGCAGTACTTC. Its translation: CASSLTTHYEQYF.